This T cell receptor (beta chain) comes out of a study of blood T cell repertoires in COVID-19. The CDR3 consists of 14 residues. Germline CDR1 MNHEY, CDR2 SVGAGI. V was pared by 3 bases and J by 4 bases, with 4 bases of the junction left unmatched. The table lists this clone with a count of one. As processed by the authors: Counts of nucleated cells, estimated from reference gene primer amplification, were obtained. Libraries were prepared by immunoSEQ multiplex PCR; TCRdb keeps only in-frame clonotypes and omits some of them. Clone size and V and J calls were adopted from that table, with D and trimming inferred from the DNA. The sample lists 160,000 or so clones, approximately 88% seen once, with approximately 3% in the top ten.

Sequencing was done on a sample of peripheral blood. This sequence joins TRBV6-5 and TRBJ1-2, with 8 positions matching TRBD1. The clonotype comes from a man aged 55 to 70 with acute or convalescent COVID-19. CDR3 protein: CASSYRDRSYGYTF. CDR3 DNA: TGTGCCAGCAGTTATCGGGACAGGTCCTATGGCTACACCTTC.